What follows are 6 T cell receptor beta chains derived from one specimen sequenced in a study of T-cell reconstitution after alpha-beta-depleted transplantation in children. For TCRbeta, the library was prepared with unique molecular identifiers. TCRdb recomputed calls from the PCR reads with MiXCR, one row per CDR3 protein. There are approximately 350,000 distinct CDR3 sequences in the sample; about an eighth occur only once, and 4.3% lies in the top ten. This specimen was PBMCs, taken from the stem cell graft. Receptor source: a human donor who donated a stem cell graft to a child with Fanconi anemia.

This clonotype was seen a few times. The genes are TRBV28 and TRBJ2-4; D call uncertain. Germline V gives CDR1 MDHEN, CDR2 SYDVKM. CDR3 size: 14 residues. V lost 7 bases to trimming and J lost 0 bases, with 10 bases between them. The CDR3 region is CASTLTRAKNIQYF. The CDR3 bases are TGTGCCAGCACGCTCACCCGAGCCAAAAACATTCAGTACTTC.

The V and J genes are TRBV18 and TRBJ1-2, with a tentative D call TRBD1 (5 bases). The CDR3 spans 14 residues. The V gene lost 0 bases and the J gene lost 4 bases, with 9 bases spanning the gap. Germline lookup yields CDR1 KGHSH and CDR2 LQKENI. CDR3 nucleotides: TGTGCCAGCTCACCACCGGGGCAGATCTATGGCTACACCTTC. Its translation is CASSPPGQIYGYTF.

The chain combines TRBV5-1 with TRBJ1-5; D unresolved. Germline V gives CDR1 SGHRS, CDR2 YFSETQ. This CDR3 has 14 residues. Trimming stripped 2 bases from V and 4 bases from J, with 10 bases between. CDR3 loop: CASSFGGFNQPQHF. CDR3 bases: TGCGCCAGCAGCTTCGGCGGTTTTAATCAGCCCCAGCATTTT. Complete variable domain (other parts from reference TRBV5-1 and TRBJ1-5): KAGVTQTPRYLIKTRGQQVTLSCSPISGHRSVSWYQQTPGQGLQFLFEYFSETQRNKGNFPGRFSGRQFSNSRSEMNVSTLELGDSALYLCASSFGGFNQPQHFGDGTRLSIL.

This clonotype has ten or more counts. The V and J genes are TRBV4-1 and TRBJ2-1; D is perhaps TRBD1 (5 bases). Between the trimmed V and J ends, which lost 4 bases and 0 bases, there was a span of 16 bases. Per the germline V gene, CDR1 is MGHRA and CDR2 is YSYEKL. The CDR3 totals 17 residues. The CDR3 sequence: CASSPRGAESSYNEQFF. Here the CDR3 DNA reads TGCGCCAGCAGCCCCCGTGGGGCAGAAAGCTCCTACAATGAGCAGTTCTTC.

The CDR3 DNA is TGTGCCAGCAGCTTAGAGCCGAGGGGGCGAGCTTTCTTT. It encodes CASSLEPRGRAFF. The V gene is TRBV11-2, the J gene TRBJ1-1, with 7 bases identical to TRBD1. The CDR3 runs to 13 residues. V lost 0 bases to trimming and J lost 10 bases; unmatched junction nucleotides: 5. The germline V gene encodes CDR1 SGHAT and CDR2 FQNNGV.

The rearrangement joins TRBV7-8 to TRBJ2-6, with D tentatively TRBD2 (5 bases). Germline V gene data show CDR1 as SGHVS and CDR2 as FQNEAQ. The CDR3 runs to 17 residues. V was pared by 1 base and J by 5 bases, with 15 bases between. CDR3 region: CASSLVKLWERANVLTF. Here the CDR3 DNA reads TGTGCCAGCAGCTTAGTAAAGTTGTGGGAGAGGGCCAACGTCCTGACTTTC.